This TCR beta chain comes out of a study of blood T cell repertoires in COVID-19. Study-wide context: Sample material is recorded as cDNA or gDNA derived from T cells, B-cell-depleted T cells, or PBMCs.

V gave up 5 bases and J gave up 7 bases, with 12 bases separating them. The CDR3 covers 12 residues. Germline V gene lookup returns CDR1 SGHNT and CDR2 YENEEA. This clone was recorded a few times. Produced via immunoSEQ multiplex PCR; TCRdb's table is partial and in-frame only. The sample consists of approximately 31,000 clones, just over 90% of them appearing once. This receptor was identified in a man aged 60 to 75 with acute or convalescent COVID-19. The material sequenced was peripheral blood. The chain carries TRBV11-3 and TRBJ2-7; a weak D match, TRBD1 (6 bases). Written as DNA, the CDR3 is TGTGCCAGCAGCCTAAGTGGGACAGAGCAGTACTTC. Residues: CASSLSGTEQYF.